These 30 T cell receptor beta chains were sequenced from one sample in a study of vaccination effects on CD4 cells after COVID-19. Before sequencing took place, the ViraFEST assay used viral peptide pools to expand antigen-specific CD4+ T cells. Subsequent to roughly 9 days of culture, CD4+ T cells were isolated. Participants got two doses of BNT162b2 or mRNA-1273 vaccine. Clones were read by immunoSEQ multiplex PCR, and TCRdb kept only the in-frame ones, dropping some. Seen here are around 24,000 clones, roughly 81% observed once, and the top ten hold 5.6%. Antigens of these TCRs are unknown. The source was CD4+ T cells from PBMCs cultured with SARS-CoV-2 spike peptides, collected after COVID-19 vaccination. Every receptor here comes from a human donor who received a COVID-19 vaccine. Some clones in this sample may be carry-over from other donors' samples.

The genes are TRBV15 and TRBJ2-1; 7 nucleotides match TRBD2. V dropped 2 bases and J dropped 12; count of bases not matched to a gene: 19. The CDR3 has 17 amino acids. CDR1 is LNHNV, CDR2 YYDKDF, per germline (reference sequence). The CDR3 spells CATSRMGGTLAYKGQFF. CDR3 DNA sequence: TGTGCCACCAGCAGAATGGGAGGGACTCTAGCCTACAAGGGGCAGTTCTTC.

The genes are TRBV2 and TRBJ2-3, with 10 bases lining up with TRBD2. Germline lookup yields CDR1 SNHLY and CDR2 FYNNEI. The V and J ends lost 3 bases and 1 base, in that order; junction bases with no gene match: 4. The CDR3 covers 16 residues. The CDR3 DNA sequence: TGTGCCAGCAGTGAGGATCTAGCGGGGGGCACAGATACGCAGTATTTT. This sequence encodes CASSEDLAGGTDTQYF. The whole variable domain, remainder taken from reference TRBV2 and TRBJ2-3, is EPEVTQTPSHQVTQMGQEVILRCVPISNHLYFYWYRQILGQKVEFLVSFYNNEISEKSEIFDDQFSVERPDGSNFTLKIRSTKLEDSAMYFCASSEDLAGGTDTQYFGPGTRLTVL.

V gene TRBV5-8 combines with J gene TRBJ2-3; possibly TRBD1 for D (6 bases). Germline-derived CDR1 and CDR2 are SGHTS and YDEGEE. V lost 10 bases and J lost 4, with 19 bases in between. This CDR3 region has 14 residues. The CDR3 nucleotides read TGTGCCTCCCCCGTTTGGCAGGGGCCAGATACGCAGTATTTT. This encodes CASPVWQGPDTQYF.

The chain combines TRBV30 with TRBJ1-5; 10 nucleotides line up with TRBD1. After removal of 3 bases from V and 4 bases from J, the junction contained 0 bases not matched to a gene. The germline V gene has CDR1 GTSNPN and CDR2 SVGIG (reference sequence). CDR3 length: 13 amino acids. The DNA of the CDR3 is TGTGCCTGGAGGGGACAGGGGAATCAGCCCCAGCATTTT. This translates into CAWRGQGNQPQHF.

The chain has TRBV19 and TRBJ2-1; TRBD2 matches 14 bases. Germline V gene lookup returns CDR1 LNHDA and CDR2 SQIVND (reference sequence). The CDR3 totals 22 residues. With 3 bases clipped from V and 3 bases from J, the junction kept 19 bases outside the gene matches. This CDR3 reads CASSMCQYMTSGGAVFYNEQFF. CDR3 bases: TGTGCCAGTAGTATGTGTCAGTACATGACTAGCGGGGGGGCGGTCTTCTACAATGAGCAGTTCTTC.

The CDR3 loop reads CASSRDTYEQYV. The DNA for the CDR3 is TGTGCCAGCTCACGCGACACCTACGAGCAGTACGTC. The rearrangement joins TRBV18 to TRBJ2-7; D is ambiguous. V was trimmed by 4 bases and J by 2 bases, leaving 6 bases between them. CDR1 and CDR2 (germline): KGHSH, LQKENI. The CDR3 is 12 residues long.

This clone appeared once. This CDR3 is CASSITGFYEQYV. DNA for the CDR3: TGTGCCAGCAGCATAACAGGGTTCTACGAGCAGTACGTC. The rearrangement links TRBV6-2 or TRBV6-3 to TRBJ2-7; possibly TRBD1 for D (6 bases). Germline lookup yields CDR1 MNHEY and CDR2 SVGEGT. Trimming stripped 6 bases from V and 3 bases from J, with 12 bases between. The CDR3 is 13 residues long.

This clone occurred a few times. The chain recombines TRBV6-5 with TRBJ1-5; the D is unclear. Germline loops: CDR1 MNHEY, CDR2 SVGAGI. V was shortened by 4 bases and J by 3 bases, with 10 bases between the two germline ends. CDR3 length: 14 amino acids. The chain's CDR3 is CASSFSGINQPQHF. The DNA of the CDR3 is TGTGCCAGCAGTTTCTCCGGCATCAATCAGCCCCAGCATTTT.

The rearrangement joins TRBV10-3 to TRBJ1-1; TRBD1 aligns across 8 bases. The V gene's germline CDR1 is ENHRY and CDR2 SYGVKD. V was pared by 6 bases and J by 1 base, with 7 bases of the junction left unmatched. The CDR3 covers 15 residues. For the CDR3, the DNA is TGTGCCATCAGCAAACCGGGACAGGCGAACACTGAAGCTTTCTTT. Translated, it gives CAISKPGQANTEAFF.

The chain uses TRBV7-9 and TRBJ1-4, with 12 bases that match TRBD1. V shed 4 bases, J shed 2 bases, and the junction held 5 bases outside the gene matches. The CDR3 sequence is 17 residues long. Germline loops: CDR1 SEHNR, CDR2 FQNEAQ (reference sequence). CDR3 amino acids: CASSSWGQGATNEKLFF. The CDR3 region has the DNA TGTGCCAGCAGCTCGTGGGGACAGGGGGCGACTAATGAAAAACTGTTTTTT.

This clone was observed a handful of times. This CDR3 is CSARKAGELFF. The CDR3 DNA is TGCAGTGCTAGAAAGGCAGGGGAGCTGTTTTTT. The rearrangement links TRBV20-1 to TRBJ2-2; D unresolved. Germline-derived CDR1 and CDR2 are DFQATT and SNEGSKA (reference sequence). The CDR3 spans 11 residues. V was clipped by 2 bases and J by 8 bases, with 6 bases between them.

The gene calls are TRBV6-5 and TRBJ1-1; D is unclear. This CDR3 is 13 amino acids long. Trimming removed 7 bases at V and 0 bases at J, with 9 bases between. The germline gives CDR1 MNHEY, CDR2 SVGAGI. DNA of the CDR3: TGTGCCAGCATCGGAAAGATGAACACTGAAGCTTTCTTT. Protein product: CASIGKMNTEAFF.

This clone was counted a single time. V gene TRBV6-5 combines with J gene TRBJ1-2; unclear D gene. CDR1 MNHEY and CDR2 SVGAGI come from the germline V gene. Trimming stripped 4 bases from V and 5 bases from J, with 5 bases between. The CDR3 is made up of 11 amino acids. The CDR3 coding sequence is TGTGCCAGCAGTTCTCGGTATGGCTACACCTTC. The encoded protein is CASSSRYGYTF.

The chain links TRBV18 to TRBJ2-7; TRBD2 might be the D (6 bases). Germline assignment: CDR1 KGHSH and CDR2 LQKENI. Trimming removed 4 bases at V and 7 bases at J, with 14 bases between. The CDR3 sequence is 13 residues long. CDR3 coding DNA: TGTGCCAGCTCACTCATCGGGGGAGGAGAGCAGTACGTC. It is translated as CASSLIGGGEQYV.

This chain uses TRBV4-1 with TRBJ2-7; no reliable D call. Germline lookup yields CDR1 MGHRA and CDR2 YSYEKL. The V end was cut by 6 bases, the J end by 0 bases, with 15 bases between. The CDR3 runs 15 residues. The CDR3: CASRGCYPFSYEQYV. CDR3 in DNA: TGCGCCAGCAGGGGCTGTTACCCCTTCTCCTACGAGCAGTACGTC.

The V and J genes are TRBV19 and TRBJ2-4, with a weak D call TRBD1 (6 bases). Trimming cost V 2 bases and J 8 bases, with 10 bases left between them. Germline CDR1 is LNHDA and CDR2 is SQIVND (reference sequence). The CDR3 has 13 amino acids. DNA for the CDR3: TGTGCCAGTAGTATAACAGGGAGTGACATTCAGTACTTC. This gives the protein CASSITGSDIQYF.

This chain joins TRBV5-1 and TRBJ1-2; D gene uncertain. The V and J ends lost 1 base and 2 bases respectively, with 9 bases between them. Germline V lookup: CDR1 SGHRS, CDR2 YFSETQ. CDR3 length: 14 residues. The chain's CDR3 is CASSLTSGNYGYTF. The CDR3 nucleotides are TGCGCCAGCAGCTTGACCTCGGGCAACTATGGCTACACCTTC.

This chain links TRBV19 with TRBJ2-1; the match to TRBD2 covers 10 bases. In germline, CDR1 is LNHDA, CDR2 SQIVND (reference sequence). The CDR3 spans 17 residues. Trimming at V came to 0 bases and at J to 4 bases, leaving 6 bases not matched to a gene. The CDR3 sequence is CASSIDQASGGYNEQFF. CDR3 sequence (DNA): TGTGCCAGTAGTATAGATCAGGCTAGCGGGGGTTACAATGAGCAGTTCTTC.

This clone was seen more than once but under ten times. The chain uses TRBV9 and TRBJ1-1; D unclear. This CDR3 is 15 amino acids long. Germline CDR1 is SGDLS and CDR2 is YYNGEE. Between the trimmed V and J ends, which lost 0 bases and 0 bases, there was a span of 9 bases. CDR3 residues: CASSVVQQVNTEAFF. CDR3 nucleotides: TGTGCCAGCAGCGTAGTGCAGCAGGTGAACACTGAAGCTTTCTTT.

This rearrangement joins TRBV3-1 (or the pseudogene TRBV3-2) to TRBJ1-1; D unclear. Germline V gene data show CDR1 as LGHDT and CDR2 as YNNKEL (reference sequence). The V and J ends lost 2 bases and 1 base respectively, with 5 bases between them. This CDR3 comprises 13 residues. The CDR3 bases are TGTGCCAGCAGCCAAAATCGGAACACTGAAGCTTTCTTT. Translation: CASSQNRNTEAFF.

This clone was seen more than once but under ten times. The chain is built from TRBV6-5 and TRBJ2-7, with a weak D call TRBD2 (5 bases). The CDR3 is 14 amino acids. Trimming took 6 bases from V and 1 from J, leaving 13 bases between them. The germline V gene encodes CDR1 MNHEY and CDR2 SVGAGI. DNA for the CDR3: TGTGCCAGCAGCTACAACCCGGGGTCCTACGAGCAGTACGTC. Its protein product is CASSYNPGSYEQYV.

In DNA, the CDR3 is TGTGCCAGCAGCCTGGGACTGTCTTCGTCTAGCACAGATACGCAGTATTTT. It encodes CASSLGLSSSSTDTQYF. V is TRBV9 and J is TRBJ2-3; D may be TRBD2 (6 bases). The CDR3 is 17 amino acids. With 4 bases removed from V and 0 bases from J, the gap between germline ends came to 18 bases. Germline CDR1 and CDR2: SGDLS and YYNGEE.

V gene TRBV5-6 combines with J gene TRBJ1-3, with TRBD1 as a possible D gene (6 bases). V was trimmed by 2 bases and J by 2 bases, leaving 14 bases between them. Germline-derived CDR1 and CDR2 are SGHDT and YYEEEE. The CDR3 has 16 residues. CDR3 sequence reads: CASSFKSGGTGNTIYF. CDR3 bases: TGTGCCAGCAGCTTTAAGTCGGGGGGCACTGGAAACACCATATATTTT. Complete variable domain (other parts from reference TRBV5-6 and TRBJ1-3): DAGVTQSPTHLIKTRGQQVTLRCSPKSGHDTVSWYQQALGQGPQFIFQYYEEEERQRGNFPDRFSGHQFPNYSSELNVNALLLGDSALYLCASSFKSGGTGNTIYFGEGSWLTVV.

The chain links TRBV19 to TRBJ2-2; D ambiguous. Trimming took 3 bases from V and 7 from J, leaving 12 bases between them. Germline lookup yields CDR1 LNHDA and CDR2 SQIVND (reference sequence). This CDR3 has 14 residues. CDR3 nucleotide sequence: TGTGCCAGTAGTATTTTCGGTGGTGGCGGGGAGCTGTTTTTT. Protein product: CASSIFGGGGELFF.

This clone was observed once. The V call is TRBV10-3, the J call TRBJ1-2; maybe TRBD1 (5 bases). V gave up 8 bases and J gave up 4 bases, with 17 bases separating them. CDR1 is ENHRY, CDR2 SYGVKD, per germline. This CDR3 is built from 14 residues. CDR3 sequence (DNA): TGTGCCATCCTTAATCAAGGGGCGGGCTATGGCTACACCTTC. Its translation: CAILNQGAGYGYTF.

The DNA of the CDR3 is TGTGCCAGCAGCCCTCCTCCAGGGAGTAACACCGGGGAGCTGTTTTTT. It translates to CASSPPPGSNTGELFF. The chain joins TRBV5-4 to TRBJ2-2; D could derive from TRBD1 or TRBD2 (5 bases each). V lost 4 bases and J 2 bases, leaving 15 bases between the germline ends. Germline CDR1 SGHNT, CDR2 YYREEE (reference sequence). CDR3 length: 16 amino acids.

The chain recombines TRBV5-1 with TRBJ2-5, with 15 bases lining up with TRBD2. CDR1 and CDR2 (germline): SGHRS, YFSETQ. V gave up 3 bases and J gave up 2 bases; unmatched junction bases: 2. CDR3 size: 16 residues. CDR3 in amino acids: CASSSGLAGGQETQYF. The CDR3 DNA follows: TGCGCCAGCAGCTCGGGACTAGCGGGGGGACAAGAGACCCAGTACTTC.

The chain links TRBV7-3 to TRBJ2-3; 10 positions match TRBD2. Germline CDR1 is SGHTA and CDR2 is FQGTGA. The ends lost 6 bases at V and 3 bases at J; junction bases unmatched: 9. The CDR3 is made up of 16 amino acids. CDR3 amino acids: CASSPSSGGATDTQYF. The DNA of the CDR3 is TGTGCCAGCAGTCCTTCAAGCGGGGGGGCAACAGATACGCAGTATTTT.

The V gene is TRBV27, the J gene TRBJ2-2; D is possibly TRBD1 or TRBD2 (6 bases each). The CDR3 has 16 amino acids. Germline-derived CDR1 and CDR2 are MNHEY and SMNVEV (reference sequence). V dropped 4 bases and J dropped 0 bases, with 12 bases sitting between them. The CDR3 bases are TGTGCCAGCAGTTCCTGGGGGGCGGCGAACACCGGGGAGCTGTTTTTT. Translated: CASSSWGAANTGELFF.

This clone was seen once. V usage is TRBV5-1 and J usage is TRBJ2-5; weak D call: TRBD2 (7 bases). Germline V gives CDR1 SGHRS, CDR2 YFSETQ. V lost 6 bases, J lost 5 bases, and 23 bases lay in between. The CDR3 spans 16 residues. CDR3 nucleotides: TGCGCCAGCACCCTGGGGGGGCTAGCGAACGGCGAGACCCAGTACTTC. Its translation is CASTLGGLANGETQYF.